The clone carrying this T cell receptor (beta chain) showed up many times. CDR3 and TCR beta VDJ profiling relied on genomic DNA as the template. In TCRdb, the reads were re-called with MiXCR into one record per CDR3 protein. The profile covers about 420,000 distinct CDR3 sequences, with roughly 68% appearing a single time and 4% taken by the ten largest. The data stem from a study of CD8+CD57+ T cells in acquired aplastic anemia. The TCR sequence derives from a human donor in good health, serving as a control. Sequenced sample: sorted CD4+, CD8+, or CD8+CD57+ T cells (not recorded which) from PBMCs.

The CDR3 DNA is TGTGCCAGCACCTGGGGGGGCAGCCGCTCTGGGGCCAACGTCCTGACTTTC. Translating gives CASTWGGSRSGANVLTF. This chain links TRBV5-7 with TRBJ2-6, with D maybe TRBD2 (7 bases). TRBV5-7 is reported as an ORF; its role is uncertain. This CDR3 spans 17 amino acids. The V gene lost 6 bases and the J gene lost 0 bases, with 16 bases spanning the gap.